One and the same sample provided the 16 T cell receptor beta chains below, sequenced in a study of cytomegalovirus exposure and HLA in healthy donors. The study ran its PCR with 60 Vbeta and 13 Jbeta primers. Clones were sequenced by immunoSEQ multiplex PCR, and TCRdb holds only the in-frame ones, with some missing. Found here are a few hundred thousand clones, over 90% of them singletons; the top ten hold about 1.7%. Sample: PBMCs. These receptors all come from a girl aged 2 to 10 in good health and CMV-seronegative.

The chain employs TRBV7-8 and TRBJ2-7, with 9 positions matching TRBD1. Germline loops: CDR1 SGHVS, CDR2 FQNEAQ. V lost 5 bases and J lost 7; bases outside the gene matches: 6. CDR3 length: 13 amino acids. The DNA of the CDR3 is TGTGCCAGCAGCACACAGGGGGCGGGAGAGCAGTACTTC. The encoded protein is CASSTQGAGEQYF. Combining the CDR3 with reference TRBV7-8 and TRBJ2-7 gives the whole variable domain GAGVSQSPRYKVAKRGQDVALRCDPISGHVSLFWYQQALGQGPEFLTYFQNEAQLDKSGLPSDRFFAERPEGSVSTLKIQRTQQEDSAVYLCASSTQGAGEQYFGPGTRLTVT.

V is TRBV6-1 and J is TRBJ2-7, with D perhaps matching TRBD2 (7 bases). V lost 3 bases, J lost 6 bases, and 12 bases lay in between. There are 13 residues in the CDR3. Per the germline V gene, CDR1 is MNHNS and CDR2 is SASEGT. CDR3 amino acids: CASSDPGGREQYF. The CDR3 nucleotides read TGTGCCAGCAGTGATCCGGGGGGCCGCGAGCAGTACTTC.

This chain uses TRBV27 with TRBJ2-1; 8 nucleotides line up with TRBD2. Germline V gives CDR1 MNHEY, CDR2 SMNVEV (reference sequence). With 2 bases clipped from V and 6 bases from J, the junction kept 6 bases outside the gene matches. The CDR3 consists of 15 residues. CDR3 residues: CASSLRGGGTNEQFF. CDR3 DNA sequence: TGTGCCAGCAGTTTAAGGGGCGGGGGGACCAATGAGCAGTTCTTC.

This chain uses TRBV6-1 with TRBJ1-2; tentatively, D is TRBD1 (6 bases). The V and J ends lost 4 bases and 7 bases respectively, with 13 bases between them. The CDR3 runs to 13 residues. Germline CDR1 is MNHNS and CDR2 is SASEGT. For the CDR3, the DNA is TGTGCCAGCAGTGCGGACAGCCTTATTGGCTACACCTTC. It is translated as CASSADSLIGYTF.

CDR3 sequence (DNA): TGTGCCAGCAGCCACGACAGAGCTTATCAGCCCCAGCATTTT. Translation gives CASSHDRAYQPQHF. The V gene is TRBV7-9, the J gene TRBJ1-5, with a weak D call TRBD1 (5 bases). The length of the CDR3 is 14 residues. Trimming removed 5 bases at V and 5 bases at J, with 13 bases between. Germline CDR1 and CDR2: SEHNR and FQNEAQ (reference sequence).

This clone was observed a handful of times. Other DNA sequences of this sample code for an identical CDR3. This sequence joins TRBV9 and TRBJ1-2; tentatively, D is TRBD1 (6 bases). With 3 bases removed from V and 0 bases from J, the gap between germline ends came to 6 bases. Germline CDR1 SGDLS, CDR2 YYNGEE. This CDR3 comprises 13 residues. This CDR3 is CASSDRANYGYTF. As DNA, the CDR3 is TGTGCCAGCAGCGACAGGGCTAACTATGGCTACACCTTC.

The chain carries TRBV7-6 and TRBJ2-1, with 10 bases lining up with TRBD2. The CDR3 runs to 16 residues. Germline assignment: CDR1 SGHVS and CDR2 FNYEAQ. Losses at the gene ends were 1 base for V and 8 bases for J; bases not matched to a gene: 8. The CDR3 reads CASSLGRSSGSHEQFF. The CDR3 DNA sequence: TGTGCCAGCAGCTTAGGCCGATCTAGCGGGAGCCATGAGCAGTTCTTC.

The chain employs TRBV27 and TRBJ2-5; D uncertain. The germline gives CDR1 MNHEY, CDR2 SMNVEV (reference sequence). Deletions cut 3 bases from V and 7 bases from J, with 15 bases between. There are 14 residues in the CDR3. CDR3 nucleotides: TGTGCCAGCAGTTTTTACCCGGAGTTTATGACCCAGTACTTC. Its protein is CASSFYPEFMTQYF.

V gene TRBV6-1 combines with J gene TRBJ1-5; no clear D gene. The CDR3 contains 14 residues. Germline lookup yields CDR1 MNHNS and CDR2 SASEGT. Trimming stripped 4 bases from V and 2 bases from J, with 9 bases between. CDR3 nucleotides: TGTGCCAGCAGTGGGGTCGGGGGCAATCAGCCCCAGCATTTT. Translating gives CASSGVGGNQPQHF.

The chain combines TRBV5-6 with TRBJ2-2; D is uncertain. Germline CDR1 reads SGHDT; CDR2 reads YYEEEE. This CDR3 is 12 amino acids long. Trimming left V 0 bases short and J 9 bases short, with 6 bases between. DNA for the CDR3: TGTGCCAGCAGCTTGGCTGGCCGGGAGCTGTTTTTT. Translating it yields CASSLAGRELFF.

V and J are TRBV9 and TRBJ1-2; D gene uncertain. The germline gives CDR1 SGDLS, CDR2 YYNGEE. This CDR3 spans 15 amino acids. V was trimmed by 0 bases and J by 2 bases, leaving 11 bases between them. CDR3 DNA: TGTGCCAGCAGCGTAGTACAGACAAAGAACTATGGCTACACCTTC. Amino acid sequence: CASSVVQTKNYGYTF.

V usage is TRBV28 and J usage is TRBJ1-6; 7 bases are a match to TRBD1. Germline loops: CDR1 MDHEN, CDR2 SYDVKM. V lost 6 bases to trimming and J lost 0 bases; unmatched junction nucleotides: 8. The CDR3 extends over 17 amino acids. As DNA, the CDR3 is TGTGCCAGCAGCCACGGACAGGAGAGCTCCTATAATTCACCCCTCCACTTT. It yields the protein CASSHGQESSYNSPLHF.

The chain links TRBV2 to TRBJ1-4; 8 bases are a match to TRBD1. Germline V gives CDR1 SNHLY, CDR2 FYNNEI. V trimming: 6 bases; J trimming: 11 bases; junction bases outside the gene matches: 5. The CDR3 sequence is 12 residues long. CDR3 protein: CASRVDREKLFF. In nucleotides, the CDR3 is TGTGCCAGCAGGGTGGACAGGGAGAAACTGTTTTTT.

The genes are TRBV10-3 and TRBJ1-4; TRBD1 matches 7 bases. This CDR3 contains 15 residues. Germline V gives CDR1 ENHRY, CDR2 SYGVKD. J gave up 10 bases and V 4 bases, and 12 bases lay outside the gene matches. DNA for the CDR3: TGTGCCATCAGTGTTGATGGAGGGGGCTTAGGAAAACTGTTTTTT. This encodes CAISVDGGGLGKLFF.

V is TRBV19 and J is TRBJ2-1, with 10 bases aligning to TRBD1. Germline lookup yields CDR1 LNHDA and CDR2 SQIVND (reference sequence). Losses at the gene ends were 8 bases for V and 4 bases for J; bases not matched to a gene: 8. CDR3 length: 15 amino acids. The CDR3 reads CASYDGTGVYNEQFF. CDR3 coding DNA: TGTGCCAGTTACGACGGGACAGGGGTATACAATGAGCAGTTCTTC.

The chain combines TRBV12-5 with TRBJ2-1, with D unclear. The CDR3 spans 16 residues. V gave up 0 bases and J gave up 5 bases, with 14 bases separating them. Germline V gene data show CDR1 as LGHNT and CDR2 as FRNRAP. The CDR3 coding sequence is TGTGCTAGTGGTTTGGTACACAAAAACAGAGACAATGAGCAGTTCTTC. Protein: CASGLVHKNRDNEQFF.